Listed here are 7 T cell receptor beta chains from one sample, sequenced in a study of control samples from healthy donors and cancer patients. Profiled with immunoSEQ multiplex PCR; TCRdb holds only in-frame clones, not every one. The table shows 76,000 or so clones, with around 90% occurring only once. The sequencing sample was made of PBMCs. These receptor sequences come from a woman aged 45 to 65 with colorectal cancer.

This chain links TRBV5-1 with TRBJ2-1; D is undetermined. Trimming took 1 base from V and 5 from J, leaving 7 bases between them. Germline V lookup: CDR1 SGHRS, CDR2 YFSETQ. The CDR3 contains 13 residues. The CDR3 loop is CASSLPEDNEQFF. The CDR3 bases are TGCGCCAGCAGCTTGCCCGAGGACAATGAGCAGTTCTTC.

The rearrangement joins TRBV9 to TRBJ2-2, with D possibly matching TRBD1 (5 bases). The CDR3 sequence is 16 residues long. Germline loops: CDR1 SGDLS, CDR2 YYNGEE. V lost 4 bases, J lost 0 bases, and 13 bases lay in between. CDR3 in amino acids: CASSYDSFANTGELFF. The CDR3 DNA is TGTGCCAGCAGCTACGACAGTTTCGCGAACACCGGGGAGCTGTTTTTT.

V is TRBV7-2 and J is TRBJ1-2, with D hard to call. Deletions cut 1 base from V and 4 bases from J, with 10 bases between. The CDR3 totals 14 residues. Germline CDR1 and CDR2: SGHTA and FQGNSA. The CDR3 protein is CASSLGVVVYGYTF. The CDR3 region has the DNA TGTGCCAGCAGCTTAGGGGTAGTCGTCTATGGCTACACCTTC. The entire variable domain, with the rest obtained from reference TRBV7-2 and TRBJ1-2, is as follows: GAGVSQSPSNKVTEKGKDVELRCDPISGHTALYWYRQSLGQGLEFLIYFQGNSAPDKSGLPSDRFSAERTGGSVSTLTIQRTQQEDSAVYLCASSLGVVVYGYTFGSGTRLTVV.

The chain recombines TRBV30 with TRBJ1-3; TRBD1 is a possible D gene (5 bases). This CDR3 has 17 amino acids. Germline CDR1 GTSNPN, CDR2 SVGIG (reference sequence). Trimming took 2 bases from V and 3 from J, leaving 20 bases between them. The CDR3 loop reads CAWSLSRTPRSGNTIYF. For the CDR3, the DNA is TGTGCCTGGAGTCTCTCTCGGACACCGAGGAGTGGAAACACCATATATTTT. The entire variable domain, with the rest obtained from reference TRBV30 and TRBJ1-3, is as follows: SQTIHQWPATLVQPVGSPLSLECTVEGTSNPNLYWYRQAAGRGLQLLFYSVGIGQISSEVPQNLSASRPQDRQFILSSKKLLLSDSGFYLCAWSLSRTPRSGNTIYFGEGSWLTVV.

V usage is TRBV5-1 and J usage is TRBJ1-1, with a weak D call TRBD1 (6 bases). CDR1 and CDR2 from the germline V gene are SGHRS and YFSETQ. V lost 4 bases and J 4 bases, leaving 14 bases between the germline ends. This CDR3 is built from 14 residues. The CDR3 spells CASSPGVGGTEAFF. In DNA, the CDR3 is TGCGCCAGCAGCCCAGGGGTAGGAGGCACTGAAGCTTTCTTT.

The chain uses TRBV2 and TRBJ2-1; TRBD2 matches 14 bases. This CDR3 region has 15 residues. V shed 6 bases, J shed 4 bases, and the junction held 2 bases outside the gene matches. The germline gives CDR1 SNHLY, CDR2 FYNNEI. The CDR3 DNA sequence: TGTGCCAGCAGCTGGACTAGCGGGGGGTACAATGAGCAGTTCTTC. This translates into CASSWTSGGYNEQFF. The entire variable domain, with the rest obtained from reference TRBV2 and TRBJ2-1, is as follows: EPEVTQTPSHQVTQMGQEVILRCVPISNHLYFYWYRQILGQKVEFLVSFYNNEISEKSEIFDDQFSVERPDGSNFTLKIRSTKLEDSAMYFCASSWTSGGYNEQFFGPGTRLTVL.

V gene TRBV28 combines with J gene TRBJ1-3; 10 bases map to TRBD1. J was trimmed by 7 bases and V by 7 bases; bases with no gene match: 4. Germline V gives CDR1 MDHEN, CDR2 SYDVKM. The CDR3 is made up of 13 amino acids. CDR3 DNA sequence: TGTGCCAGCACAAGACAGGGGGCGAACACCATATATTTT. Its translation is CASTRQGANTIYF.